The clone carrying this T cell receptor (beta chain) has a count of ten or more. The data stem from a study of T cells in Graves' hyperthyroidism and ophthalmopathy. Blood from later-ophthalmopathy patients was taken at first hyperthyroidism diagnosis. Around 10 ml of fresh peripheral blood supplied the PBMCs. This CDR3 contains 15 residues. Trimming took 1 base from V and 4 from J; bases not matched to a gene: 3. Germline CDR1 reads SGHTA; CDR2 reads FQGNSA. Amplification of TCR beta CDR3 regions used RNA as the template. A first-round RT-PCR of the TCR CDR3 used the HTBI primer set. TCRdb recomputed calls from the multiplex PCR reads with MiXCR, one row per CDR3 protein. Of 370,000 or so distinct CDR3 sequences in the sample, 15% to 19% were seen once.

V gene TRBV7-2 combines with J gene TRBJ1-5, with 8 bases identical to TRBD1. The sample taken for sequencing was blood. This TCR derives from a woman aged 18-29 years with Graves' hyperthyroidism that later progressed to Graves' ophthalmopathy. The DNA for the CDR3 is TGTGCCAGCAGCTTAGTCACAGGGGGGAATCAGCCCCAGCATTTT. Its translation: CASSLVTGGNQPQHF.